The present TCR beta chain was sequenced within a study of CXCR3-negative and CXCR3-positive naive CD8 T cells. TRB cDNA was prepared as libraries by UMI-labeled 5' RACE. Using the 5' RACE reads, TCRdb records one entry per CDR3 protein without DNA. The sample's table shows more than 50,000 distinct CDR3 sequences. The CDR3 sequence is 15 residues long. The germline gives CDR1 SGHDN, CDR2 FVKESK. The receptor was isolated from a human donor in good health. Some clones in this sample may be carry-over from other donors' samples. The sample was naive CXCR3- CD8+ T cells from blood. The subset denotes: CD45RO-CCR7+CD27+CD95- naive CD8+ T cells lacking CXCR3 (TNR3-). The gene calls are TRBV14 and TRBJ2-3; TCRdb returns TRBD1, unconfirmable since there is no DNA. The CDR3 reads CASSAYQGSTDTQYF.